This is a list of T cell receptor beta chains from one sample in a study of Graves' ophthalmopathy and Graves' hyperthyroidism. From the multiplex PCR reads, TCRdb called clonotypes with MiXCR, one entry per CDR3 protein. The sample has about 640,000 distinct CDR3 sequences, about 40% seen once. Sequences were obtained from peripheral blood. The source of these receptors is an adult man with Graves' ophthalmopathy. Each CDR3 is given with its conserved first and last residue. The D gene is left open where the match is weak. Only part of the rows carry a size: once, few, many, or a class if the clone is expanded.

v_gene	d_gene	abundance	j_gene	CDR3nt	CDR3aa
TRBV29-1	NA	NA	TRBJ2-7	TGCAGCGTTGAAGGGCAGGGCGTTTACCCTTACAATGAGCAGTACTTC	CSVEGQGVYPYNEQYF
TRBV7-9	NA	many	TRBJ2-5	TGTGCCAGTGAAGGGAGCGAAGAGACCCAGTACTTC	CASEGSEETQYF
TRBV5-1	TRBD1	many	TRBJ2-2	TGCGCCAGCAGCGCGTCACGACAGGGGGTCGGGGAGCTGTTTTTT	CASSASRQGVGELFF
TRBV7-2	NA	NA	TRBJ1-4	TGTGCCAGCAGCTTGAGGGAGGGCACTAATGAAAAACTGTTTTTT	CASSLREGTNEKLFF
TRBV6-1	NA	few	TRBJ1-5	TGTGCCAGCAGTAATAGGGGCCTCGAAATTTTCAATCAGCCCCAGCATTTT	CASSNRGLEIFNQPQHF
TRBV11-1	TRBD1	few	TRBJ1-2	TGTGCCAGCAGCGAAGAGACAGGGGTTGGCTACACCTTC	CASSEETGVGYTF
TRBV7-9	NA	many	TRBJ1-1	TGTGCCAGCAGCCCCACCCCACCGGCAGGGGCCACTGAAGCTTTCTTT	CASSPTPPAGATEAFF
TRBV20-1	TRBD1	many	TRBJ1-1	TGCAGTGCGAGGACAGGGTCGAGTACTGAAGCTTTCTTT	CSARTGSSTEAFF
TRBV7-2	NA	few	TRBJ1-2	TGTGCCAGCAGCTTAGATCAAACAGGGCTTTATAAATCTGGGTATGGCTACACCTTC	CASSLDQTGLYKSGYGYTF
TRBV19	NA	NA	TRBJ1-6	TGTGCCGCAAGGTACCGGGCTGCACCCCTCCACTTT	CAARYRAAPLHF
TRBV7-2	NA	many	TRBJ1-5	TGTGCCAGCAGCTTAGTTGCAGGGGTGAAGAATCAGCCCCAGCATTTT	CASSLVAGVKNQPQHF
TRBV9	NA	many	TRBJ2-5	TGTGCCAGCAGCGTGGGAACTAGCCGCCTCTCGGAGACCCAGTACTTC	CASSVGTSRLSETQYF
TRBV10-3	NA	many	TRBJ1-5	TGTGCCAGCACCGACGGCTCTTATCAGCCCCAGCATTTT	CASTDGSYQPQHF
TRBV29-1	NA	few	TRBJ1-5	TGCAGCGTTGGGGGGGTGGGCAATCAGCCCCAGCATTTT	CSVGGVGNQPQHF
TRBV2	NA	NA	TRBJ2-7	TGTGCCAGCAGTGATTTGGGACTGAATTCCTACGAGCAGTACTTC	CASSDLGLNSYEQYF
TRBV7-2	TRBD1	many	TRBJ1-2	TGTGCCACGTCAGGGGGAGGCTACACCTTC	CATSGGGYTF
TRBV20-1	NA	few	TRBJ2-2	TGCAGTGCTAGAAGATGGGCGAACACCGGGGAGCTGTTTTTT	CSARRWANTGELFF
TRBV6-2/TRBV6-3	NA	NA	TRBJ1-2	TGTGCCAGCAGTTACAAGAAGGGGAGTGGTGGCTACGCCTTC	CASSYKKGSGGYAF
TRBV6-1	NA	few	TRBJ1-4	TGTGCCAGCAGTGAAGCAGGGGATGAAAAACTGTTTTTT	CASSEAGDEKLFF
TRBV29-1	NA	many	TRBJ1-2	TGCAGCGTTGATTCTCAGGGGAGTGGCTACACCTTC	CSVDSQGSGYTF
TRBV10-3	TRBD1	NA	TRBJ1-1	TGTGCCATCAGTGGGGGACAGGGGGCCTCCAAATGGGCTTTCTTT	CAISGGQGASKWAFF
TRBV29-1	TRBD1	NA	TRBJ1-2	TGCAGCGTCGTAGGGACAGGCCACTATGGCTACACCTTC	CSVVGTGHYGYTF
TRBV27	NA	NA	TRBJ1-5	TGTGCCAGCAGATCCCTTGATGGTTGGAGCAATCAGCCCCAGCATTTT	CASRSLDGWSNQPQHF
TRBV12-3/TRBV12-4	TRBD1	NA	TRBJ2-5	TGTGCCAGCAGTCCTGGACAGGGCAGTGGTTTAACGGACAGGGATGATTGGGAGACCCAGTACTTC	CASSPGQGSGLTDRDDWETQYF
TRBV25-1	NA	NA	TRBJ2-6	TGTGCCAGCAGTTTGGGTGGGGCCGTTGGGGCCAACGTCCTGACTTTC	CASSLGGAVGANVLTF
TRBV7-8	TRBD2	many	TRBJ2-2	TGTGCCAGCAGCAAGATGGGGACTAGCGGCGAATACACCGGGGAGCTGTTTTTT	CASSKMGTSGEYTGELFF
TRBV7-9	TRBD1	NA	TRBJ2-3	TGTGCCAGCAGCAGGGACAGGGGGCGCCCAGATACGCAGTATTTT	CASSRDRGRPDTQYF
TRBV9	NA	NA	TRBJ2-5	TGTGCCAGCAGCGTAGAATCGGGAGTAGGGCTTACCAAGACCCAGTACTTC	CASSVESGVGLTKTQYF
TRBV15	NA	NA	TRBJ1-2	TGTGCCACCAGCAGAGATTCCGGGGAGGGGAACTATGGCTACACCTTC	CATSRDSGEGNYGYTF
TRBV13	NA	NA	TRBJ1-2	TGTGCCAGCAGCTTGGTCGGACGGACCTATGGCTACACCTTC	CASSLVGRTYGYTF
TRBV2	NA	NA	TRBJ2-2	TGTGCCAGCAGCCGAGACGTGGGGGAGCTGTTTTTT	CASSRDVGELFF
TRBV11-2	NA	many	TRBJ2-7	TGTGCCAGCAGAATACGTAGCGATACGTACGAGCAGTACTTC	CASRIRSDTYEQYF
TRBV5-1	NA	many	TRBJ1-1	TGCGCCAGCAGCGGACTGGGGACCACTGAAGCTTTCTTT	CASSGLGTTEAFF
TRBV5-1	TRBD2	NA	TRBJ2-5	TGCGCCAGCAGCTTGGGTGTACCTAGCGGACAAGAGACCCAGTACTTC	CASSLGVPSGQETQYF
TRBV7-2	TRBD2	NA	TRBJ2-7	TGCGCCAGCAGCCAAGATCCGGGACTAGTTGTCGAGCAGTACTTC	CASSQDPGLVVEQYF
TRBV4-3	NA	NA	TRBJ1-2	TGCGCCAGCAGCCAAGATATAGAGGCCCATTCATACTATGGCTACACCTTC	CASSQDIEAHSYYGYTF
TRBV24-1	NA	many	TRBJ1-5	TGTGCCACCAGTGACACACAGGGTAGACAGCCCCAGCATTTT	CATSDTQGRQPQHF
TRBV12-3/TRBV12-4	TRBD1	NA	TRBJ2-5	TGTGCCAGCAGTGGGACAGGGGGCCAAGAGACCCAGTACTTC	CASSGTGGQETQYF
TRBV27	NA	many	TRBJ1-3	TGTGCCAGCAGTCCAGTCGGGCAGGACAACACCATATATTTT	CASSPVGQDNTIYF
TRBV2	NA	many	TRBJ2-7	TGTGCCAGCAGTGAAGAACAGCCTTCTTCCTACGAGCAGTACTTC	CASSEEQPSSYEQYF
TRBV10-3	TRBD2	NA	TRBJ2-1	TGTGCCATCAGTTCGACTAGCGGGAACAATGAGCAGTTCTTC	CAISSTSGNNEQFF
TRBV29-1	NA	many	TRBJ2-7	TGCAGCGTTGAGTGGGTCAGGGCTACCTACGAGCAGTACTTC	CSVEWVRATYEQYF
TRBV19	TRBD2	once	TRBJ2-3	TGTGCCAGTTCTTCTCTAGCGGCAGGAGAATTAGATACGCAGTATTTT	CASSSLAAGELDTQYF